This T cell receptor (beta chain) was recovered during a study of cytomegalovirus exposure and HLA in healthy donors (dated by TCRdb to the late 2010s). Broadly, across the study: An earlier analysis of a few hundred of the donors reported about 260 Gb of sequence data and 95 million to 140 million unique TCR beta sequences obtained from approximately 180 million T cells. An early release covering some 640 HLA-typed donors comprised about 310 gigabases of sequencing data and around 85 million unique TCR sequences. Of the 300 to 450 genotyped donors, 65% to 90% fell in the genetic ancestry cluster associated with self-reported Caucasian donors. The study was designed to test whether signatures of past pathogen exposure could be identified by cataloging public T cell receptors. The T cell repertoires of 550 to 850 subjects were profiled by immunosequencing and related to cytomegalovirus serostatus. A separate validation cohort of 100 to 150 different subjects was used in addition to the roughly 720-subject first cohort. To predict cytomegalovirus infection status, the study combined high-throughput TCR immunosequencing, statistical association of individual TCRs with disease status, and machine learning. To study patterns of TCR occurrence, a later analysis re-analyzed previously published TCR beta repertoires from under 750 donors and added high-resolution HLA genotyping. Rather than using new phenotypic data, the later analysis identified candidate immune exposures from TCR beta sequences and from how often those sequences occurred across donors. An earlier analysis of roughly 600 of the donors used high-throughput TCR beta sequencing to judge whether each TCR beta V gene segment behaved as functional or pseudogenic. Donor age, sex, ethnicity and CMV serostatus were compiled alongside the repertoire data. A later genetic analysis used genome-wide SNP genotypes for about 65% of the roughly 700 donors, treating that subset as a discovery cohort. All discovery cohort repertoires had been generated on a single sequencing platform. Both class I and class II loci were covered by HLA typing, at four-digit resolution. The number of donors typed differed by locus, with about 629-630 for A, B, C, DRB1 and DQB1, around 500 for DQA1, over 600 for DPA1, and approximately 470 for DPB1. Because of strong linkage in the cohort, five DR-DQ haplotypes were treated as single units for association and clustering. On average, about 240,000 unique TCR beta nucleotide sequences were sequenced per donor among 350 to 400 genotyped donors of the cohort, with 15% to 20% of those sequences being non-productive. Broad study findings and their caveats: Because the 87-base-pair reads could not distinguish some IMGT-functional V segments, including TRBV6-2 and TRBV6-3, those segments were excluded. Linkage disequilibrium might explain the correlated functional status among segregating V segments, but an unknown experimental factor could not be ruled out. According to a later genetic analysis, donors in an Asian-associated ancestry cluster had fewer N-insertions in productive TCRs than the approximately 650-donor mean. The study listed 170 or so TCR beta chains as associated with cytomegalovirus. Because HLA typing was missing for some donors at each locus, association tests included only the typed subset. According to a later analysis, TCR association rates differed among HLA loci, with DRB1 alleles showing the most associated TCRs and HLA-C alleles showing the fewest. Most CMV-associated TCR beta chains appeared to be HLA-restricted in a later analysis, and the HLA associations seemed to be driven largely by CMV exposure. The earlier analysis of around 600 of the donors excluded 15 to 20 rarely observed V segments, including chromosome 9 orphons, because counts were too low. A group of highly shared sequence variants was considered likely to be a technical artifact of the sequencing pipeline. A later analysis reported that several top co-occurrence clusters appeared linked to parvovirus B19, influenza, CMV and Epstein-Barr virus. Sequencing depth was assumed to be roughly uniform across donors in the presence/absence analyses, though that assumption may not hold. The classifier was reported to diagnose cytomegalovirus status with high specificity and sensitivity in both the original cohort and the validation cohort. Three of the identified cytomegalovirus-associated TCR beta chains were confirmed in vitro to be specific for cytomegalovirus antigens. In this cohort, only TCR beta chains were sequenced, and detectable features were limited by the absence of alpha or paired-chain data. Most TCR sequences were observed very rarely across donors, whereas some public TCRs were present in many individuals. A later analysis associated approximately 17,000 TCR beta sequences with specific HLA alleles at a false discovery rate of 0.05. An association between a missense DCLRE1C variant and V-gene and J-gene trimming of TCR beta chains was found in a later genetic analysis and replicated in an independent cohort. The authors suggested that the approach could potentially be extended to other disease states and immunological phenotypes. In an earlier analysis of more than 500 of the donors, most TCR beta V segments appeared in productive rearrangements about 90% or about 30% of the time, broadly matching IMGT annotations. Strong co-occurrence of HLA alleles, especially DR and DQ, made assigning TCR associations to individual alleles difficult. A further reported finding was that TCR beta sequences accurately predicted the HLA-A and HLA-B alleles for most subjects in the first cohort. CMV serostatus was the only immune exposure information available for the cohort. Compared with equally common non-associated chains, HLA-associated TCR beta chains in a later analysis were more clonally expanded and had lower generation probabilities.

The method behind the library was the immunoSEQ multiplex PCR assay. For the multiplex PCR, a mixture combining 60 forward primers for TCR Vbeta segments and 13 reverse primers for TCR Jbeta segments was used. The CDR3 region of rearranged TCR beta genes was amplified from genomic DNA with a multiplex PCR assay. Amplified TCR beta libraries were sequenced as 87-base-pair reads on the Illumina HiSeq System. Per the authors' processing: A later analysis counted approximately 84 million unique TCR beta chains across the 650 to 700 repertoires, and 10 million to 11 million of these chains were shared by at least two donors. To remove PCR and sequencing errors, raw reads were error-corrected and collapsed into unique sequences using a nearest-neighbor algorithm that merged closely related sequences. CDR3 sequences were aligned to IMGT reference sequences to assign V, D and J gene segments. For a sequence to be retained, a match of at least six nucleotides to both a V gene segment and a J gene segment was required. Rearrangements were classified as productive when the CDR3 lacked stop codons and remained in frame with V and J, and all other rearrangements were classified as non-productive. CDR3 was defined by IMGT convention, running from the second conserved V-encoded cysteine to the conserved J-encoded phenylalanine. The earlier analysis of some 580 of the donors excluded any sequence lacking an unambiguous match to a single V gene segment. An earlier analysis of over 450 of the donors classified V segments as functional when productive rearrangements were above 56.7% and as segregating when the standard deviation between donors was above 5%. To diagnose cytomegalovirus status from the catalog of TCR beta chain sequences, a statistical classification framework was built. A later analysis assigned V and J genes by comparing TCR nucleotide sequences with IMGT/GENE-DB human TR gene sequences. A later analysis assigned CDR3 sequences and most-parsimonious VDJ recombination scenarios with the TCRdist pipeline. In a later analysis, each TCR beta chain was defined by its CDR3 amino acid sequence together with its V-gene family, and reads lacking a unique V-gene family were excluded. To address suspected cross-contamination and a sequencing artifact, a later analysis removed 592 highly shared, low-generation-probability nucleotide sequences. In a later analysis, a clonal expansion index for each public chain was calculated from normalized within-repertoire ranks of inferred template counts. Generation probabilities in a later analysis came from a VDJ recombination model fitted to out-of-frame rearrangements, and those results were checked against IGoR. A later analysis scored TCR-TCR, TCR-HLA and TCR-CMV co-occurrence with hypergeometric tests, applying a repertoire-size bias correction to TCR pairs. To estimate false discovery rates, a later analysis permuted the HLA or CMV assignments 20 times. In a later analysis, co-occurring TCRs were grouped using DBSCAN, with TCRdist sequence similarity added in when clustering inside HLA-allele-positive subsets. Repertoires with fewer than 30,000 or more than 120,000 public chains, plus five repertoires with anomalous nucleotide sharing, were excluded from co-occurrence clustering. TCRdb carries this immuneACCESS record with in-frame sequences only. Its versions omit some clonotypes, under half of them owing to an unresolved V gene in the studies checked, with the rest unexplained. Clonal size and the V and J genes are those of that table, whereas D and trimming came from the DNA. This sample comprises about 270,000 clones, around 66% of them detected only once. Around 2% of the sample is in the top ten clones.

In total, about 650 healthy bone marrow donors made up the cohort. At the time of sampling, all cohort members were nominally healthy, though unrecorded immune exposures were likely present. The donor tested CMV seronegative and was one of the 352 seronegative cohort members. Each donor provided a peripheral blood sample, and peripheral blood mononuclear cells were used for TCR beta sequencing. Genomic DNA was extracted from the blood cell samples with the Qiagen DNeasy Blood Extraction Kit. Measured from the cysteine to the phenylalanine, the CDR3 is 14 residues long. Only the CDR3 region is kept as DNA, spanning 42 bases read in frame from base 1. V ends up 5 bases short and J 8 bases short, with an unmatched junction base count of 6. CDR1 and CDR2 are read off the germline V gene (reference sequence) as SEHNR and FQNEAQ. Turning to this clone: Its target antigen remains unknown. Base qualities are not provided; no much larger clone lies one nucleotide away.

Specimen: PBMCs. The sequence was obtained from a female donor in good health and CMV-seronegative. This chain is built from TRBV7-9 and TRBJ1-4; a stretch of 9 junction bases matches TRBD1. CDR3 reads: CASSRQGEKEKLFF. The nucleotide sequence reads as follows: TGTGCCAGCAGCCGACAGGGGGAAAAGGAAAAACTGTTTTTT.